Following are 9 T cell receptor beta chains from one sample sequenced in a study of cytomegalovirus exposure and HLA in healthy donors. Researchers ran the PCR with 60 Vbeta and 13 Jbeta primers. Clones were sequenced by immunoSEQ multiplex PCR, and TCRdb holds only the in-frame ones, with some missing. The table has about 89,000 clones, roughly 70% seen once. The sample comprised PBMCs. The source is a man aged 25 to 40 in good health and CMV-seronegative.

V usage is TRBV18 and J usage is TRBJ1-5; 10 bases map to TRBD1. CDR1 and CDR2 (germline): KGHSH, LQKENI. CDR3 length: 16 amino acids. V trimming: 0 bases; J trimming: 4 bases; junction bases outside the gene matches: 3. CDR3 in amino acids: CASSPPGTGANQPQHF. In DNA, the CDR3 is TGTGCCAGCTCACCACCCGGGACAGGGGCAAATCAGCCCCAGCATTTT.

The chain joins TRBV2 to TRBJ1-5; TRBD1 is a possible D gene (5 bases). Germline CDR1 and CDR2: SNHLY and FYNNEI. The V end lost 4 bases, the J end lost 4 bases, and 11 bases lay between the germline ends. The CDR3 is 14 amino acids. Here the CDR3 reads CASSVGQGNQPQHF. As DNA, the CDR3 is TGTGCCAGCAGTGTTGGTCAGGGTAATCAGCCCCAGCATTTT.

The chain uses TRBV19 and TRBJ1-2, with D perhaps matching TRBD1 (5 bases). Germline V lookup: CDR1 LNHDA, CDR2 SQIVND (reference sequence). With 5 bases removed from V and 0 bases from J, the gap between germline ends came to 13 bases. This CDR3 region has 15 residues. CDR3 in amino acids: CASSPGTGANYGYTF. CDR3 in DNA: TGTGCCAGTAGTCCTGGAACGGGGGCTAACTATGGCTACACCTTC.

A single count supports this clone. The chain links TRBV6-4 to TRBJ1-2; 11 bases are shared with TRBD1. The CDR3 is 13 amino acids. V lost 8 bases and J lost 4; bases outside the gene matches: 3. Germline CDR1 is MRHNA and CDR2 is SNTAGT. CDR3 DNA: TGTGCCAGCGGAGGACAGGGGGCCTATGGCTACACCTTC. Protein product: CASGGQGAYGYTF.

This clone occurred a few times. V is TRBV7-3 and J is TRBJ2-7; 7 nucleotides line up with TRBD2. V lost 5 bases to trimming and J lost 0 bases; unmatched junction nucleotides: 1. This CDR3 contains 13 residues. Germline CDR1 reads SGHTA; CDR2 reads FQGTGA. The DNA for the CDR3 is TGTGCCAGCAGCCGGGACTACTCCTACGAGCAGTACTTC. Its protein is CASSRDYSYEQYF.

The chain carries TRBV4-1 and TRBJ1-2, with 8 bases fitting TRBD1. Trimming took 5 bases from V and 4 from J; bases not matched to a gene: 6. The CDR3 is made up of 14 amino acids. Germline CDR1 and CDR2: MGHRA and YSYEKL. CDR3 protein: CASSDTDRAYGYTF. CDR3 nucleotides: TGCGCCAGCAGCGATACGGACAGGGCCTATGGCTACACCTTC.

CDR3 amino acids: CASSAPRPEETQYF. CDR3 in DNA: TGTGCCAGCAGCGCCCCGCGCCCCGAGGAGACCCAGTACTTC. V is TRBV7-9 and J is TRBJ2-5; D remains ambiguous. CDR1 is SEHNR and CDR2 is FQNEAQ in the germline V gene (reference sequence). The ends were cut back, 5 bases at V and 5 bases at J, with 15 bases in the middle. The CDR3 loop spans 14 amino acids.

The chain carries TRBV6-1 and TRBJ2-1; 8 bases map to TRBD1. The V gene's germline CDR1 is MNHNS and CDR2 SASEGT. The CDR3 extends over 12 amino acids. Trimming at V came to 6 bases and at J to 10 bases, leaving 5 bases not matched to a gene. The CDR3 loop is CASSTTGDEQFF. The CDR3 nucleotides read TGTGCCAGCAGCACGACAGGGGACGAGCAGTTCTTC.

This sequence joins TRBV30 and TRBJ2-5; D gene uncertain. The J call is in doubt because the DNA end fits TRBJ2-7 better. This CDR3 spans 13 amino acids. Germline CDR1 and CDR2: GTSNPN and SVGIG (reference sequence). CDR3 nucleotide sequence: TGTGCCTGGAATAAACCCCGGTTCGCCGAGCAGTACTTC. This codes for CAWNKPRFAEQYF.